Each of the 25 T cell receptor beta chains below was sequenced from the same sample in a study of blood T cell repertoires in COVID-19. TCRdb's copy holds only in-frame clones and misses some; the assay was immunoSEQ multiplex PCR. The table shows 160,000 or so clones, with roughly 89% occurring only once. The sample was peripheral blood. All receptors derive from a woman aged 70-85 years with COVID-19, enrolled during active disease.

The chain is built from TRBV7-2 and TRBJ1-1, with D hard to call. This CDR3 is 15 amino acids long. Germline V gene lookup returns CDR1 SGHTA and CDR2 FQGNSA. V lost 1 base, J lost 0 bases, and 9 bases lay in between. The CDR3 here is CASSLGAALNTEAFF. CDR3 DNA: TGTGCCAGCAGCTTAGGGGCCGCCCTGAACACTGAAGCTTTCTTT. The whole variable domain, filled in from reference TRBV7-2 and TRBJ1-1, reads GAGVSQSPSNKVTEKGKDVELRCDPISGHTALYWYRQSLGQGLEFLIYFQGNSAPDKSGLPSDRFSAERTGGSVSTLTIQRTQQEDSAVYLCASSLGAALNTEAFFGQGTRLTVV.

The rearrangement uses TRBV9 and TRBJ1-6; no definite D call. The CDR3 is made up of 16 amino acids. Germline values: CDR1 SGDLS, CDR2 YYNGEE. V was clipped by 0 bases and J by 6 bases, with 13 bases between them. The CDR3 sequence: CASSVGWEASNSPLHF. The CDR3 nucleotides read TGTGCCAGCAGCGTAGGGTGGGAGGCCTCTAATTCACCCCTCCACTTT.

This clone was counted only a few times. The chain recombines TRBV28 with TRBJ1-1, with D tentatively TRBD1 (5 bases). Germline CDR1 and CDR2: MDHEN and SYDVKM. This CDR3 region has 15 residues. The V end lost 2 bases, the J end lost 5 bases, and 15 bases lay between the germline ends. The CDR3, as DNA: TGTGCCAGCAGTTTAAGTGGGGCGCTGGGGACTGAAGCTTTCTTT. Protein: CASSLSGALGTEAFF. The variable domain in full, with the rest retrieved from reference TRBV28 and TRBJ1-1, is DVKVTQSSRYLVKRTGEKVFLECVQDMDHENMFWYRQDPGLGLRLIYFSYDVKMKEKGDIPEGYSVSREKKERFSLILESASTNQTSMYLCASSLSGALGTEAFFGQGTRLTVV.

This clone was observed a single time. The J gene is TRBJ1-2, the V gene TRBV5-5; 10 positions agree with TRBD1. The CDR3 runs 16 residues. Germline CDR1 and CDR2: SGHKS and YYEKEE (reference sequence). The J segment lost 6 bases and the V segment lost 0 bases, leaving 8 bases of the junction unmatched. The CDR3 DNA sequence: TGTGCCAGCAGCTTGGACGGGGACAGGGGAAGGGATGGCTACACCTTC. It is translated as CASSLDGDRGRDGYTF.

The chain joins TRBV7-2 to TRBJ2-7; D might be TRBD1 (6 bases). This CDR3 spans 15 amino acids. Trimming cost V 1 base and J 5 bases, with 15 bases left between them. The germline V gene encodes CDR1 SGHTA and CDR2 FQGNSA. As DNA, the CDR3 is TGTGCCAGCAGCTTAGGAGGGCAGGGGAGTAACGAGCAGTACTTC. The encoded protein is CASSLGGQGSNEQYF.

This clone was detected once. The J gene is TRBJ1-3, the V gene TRBV9; 11 bases map to TRBD1. Per germline, CDR1 SGDLS and CDR2 YYNGEE. The CDR3 length is 18 residues. Trimming at V came to 1 base and at J to 0 bases, leaving 6 bases not matched to a gene. CDR3: CASSVTGTGGSSGNTIYF. The CDR3 coding sequence is TGTGCCAGCAGCGTAACCGGGACAGGGGGTTCCTCTGGAAACACCATATATTTT.

The V gene is TRBV24-1, the J gene TRBJ2-3, with 10 nucleotides matching TRBD2. Per germline, CDR1 KGHDR and CDR2 SFDVKD. The CDR3 length is 17 residues. The ends lost 3 bases at V and 0 bases at J; junction bases unmatched: 5. The CDR3 sequence: CATSDGTSVRSTDTQYF. The CDR3 DNA follows: TGTGCCACCAGTGATGGGACTAGCGTACGTAGCACAGATACGCAGTATTTT.

This chain connects TRBV2 to TRBJ1-5; D is unclear. CDR3 size: 15 residues. V was shortened by 6 bases and J by 0 bases, with 12 bases between the two germline ends. Germline V gene lookup returns CDR1 SNHLY and CDR2 FYNNEI. The DNA for the CDR3 is TGTGCCAGCAGCCTGGGCCTCCCTAGCAATCAGCCCCAGCATTTT. As protein: CASSLGLPSNQPQHF.

V usage is TRBV2 and J usage is TRBJ1-2, with 11 bases matching TRBD1. The V gene's germline CDR1 is SNHLY and CDR2 FYNNEI. The CDR3 has 14 amino acids. V lost 6 bases, J lost 4 bases, and 4 bases stayed unmatched. CDR3 DNA sequence: TGTGCCAGCAGGGACAGGGGGCGCATCTATGGCTACACCTTC. Translated: CASRDRGRIYGYTF.

The rearrangement uses TRBV14 and TRBJ2-3, with D maybe TRBD2 (6 bases). CDR3 size: 14 residues. CDR1 is SGHDN, CDR2 FVKESK, per germline. The V and J ends lost 1 base and 3 bases respectively, with 8 bases between them. Here the CDR3 reads CASSQAGGTDTQYF. CDR3 bases: TGTGCCAGCAGCCAAGCTGGGGGGACAGATACGCAGTATTTT.

J is TRBJ1-4 and V is TRBV9; tentative D call: TRBD1 (6 bases). In germline, CDR1 is SGDLS, CDR2 YYNGEE. Trimming shortened V by 3 bases and J by 3 bases, and 9 bases separated the two germline ends. This CDR3 is 14 amino acids long. CDR3 in amino acids: CASSAQGSNEKLFF. In DNA, the CDR3 is TGTGCCAGCAGCGCCCAGGGGTCTAATGAAAAACTGTTTTTT.

This clone appeared many times. The chain couples TRBV6-5 to TRBJ1-4; D not resolved. The ends were cut back, 2 bases at V and 3 bases at J, with 10 bases in the middle. Germline V gene data show CDR1 as MNHEY and CDR2 as SVGAGI. This CDR3 has 15 amino acids. The CDR3 DNA is TGTGCCAGCAGTTACGGGAGAACAGCTAATGAAAAACTGTTTTTT. Translating gives CASSYGRTANEKLFF.

V gene TRBV10-2 combines with J gene TRBJ2-7; tentatively, D is TRBD1 (7 bases). Germline lookup yields CDR1 WSHSY and CDR2 SAAADI. This CDR3 has 16 amino acids. The V end lost 4 bases, the J end lost 0 bases, and 16 bases lay between the germline ends. Here the CDR3 reads CASSAQTGRSSYEQYF. In nucleotides, the CDR3 is TGCGCCAGCAGTGCCCAGACAGGGAGGAGCTCCTACGAGCAGTACTTC.

This chain links TRBV5-1 with TRBJ2-2; 7 positions match TRBD2. Trimming at V came to 5 bases and at J to 4 bases, leaving 5 bases not matched to a gene. CDR3 length equals 14 residues. The V gene's germline CDR1 is SGHRS and CDR2 YFSETQ. DNA for the CDR3: TGCGCCAGCAGTCCTCAGCGGGGCACCGGGGAGCTGTTTTTT. It is translated as CASSPQRGTGELFF.

The chain joins TRBV7-9 to TRBJ2-7; 12 nucleotides line up with TRBD2. CDR1 is SEHNR, CDR2 FQNEAQ, per germline (reference sequence). J lost 5 bases, V lost 5 bases, and 7 bases had no gene match. The CDR3 loop spans 15 amino acids. This chain's CDR3 is CASSKPSGGAHEQYF. CDR3 nucleotide sequence: TGTGCCAGCAGCAAGCCTAGCGGGGGGGCCCACGAGCAGTACTTC. The whole variable domain, filled in from reference TRBV7-9 and TRBJ2-7, reads DTGVSQNPRHKITKRGQNVTFRCDPISEHNRLYWYRQTLGQGPEFLTYFQNEAQLEKSRLLSDRFSAERPKGSFSTLEIQRTEQGDSAMYLCASSKPSGGAHEQYFGPGTRLTVT.

V and J are TRBV27 and TRBJ2-7; D may be TRBD1 (6 bases). V was pared by 10 bases and J by 2 bases, with 15 bases between. Germline assignment: CDR1 MNHEY and CDR2 SMNVEV (reference sequence). The CDR3 runs 13 residues. The CDR3 spells CATKQQGTYEQYF. The CDR3 nucleotides are TGTGCCACCAAACAACAGGGAACCTACGAGCAGTACTTC.

The chain uses TRBV11-2 and TRBJ2-5, with 10 bases identical to TRBD2. Germline values: CDR1 SGHAT, CDR2 FQNNGV. V shed 1 base, J shed 1 base, and the junction held 3 bases outside the gene matches. This CDR3 spans 16 amino acids. CDR3 protein: CASSLAVAGGQETQYF. Written as DNA, the CDR3 is TGTGCCAGCAGCTTAGCCGTAGCGGGGGGCCAAGAGACCCAGTACTTC.

The sample holds a few counts of this clone. V and J are TRBV6-2 or TRBV6-3 and TRBJ1-1, with unresolved D. V lost 0 bases and J 8 bases, leaving 13 bases between the germline ends. This CDR3 is built from 14 residues. Germline lookup yields CDR1 MNHEY and CDR2 SVGEGT. The CDR3 DNA sequence: TGTGCCAGCAGTTACTCTCCTCAAGGCGGCGAAGCTTTCTTT. Amino acids: CASSYSPQGGEAFF.

The chain carries TRBV2 and TRBJ1-1; a possible D gene is TRBD1 (5 bases). V lost 1 base and J 8 bases, leaving 8 bases between the germline ends. The CDR3 extends over 12 amino acids. Looked up from germline, CDR1 is SNHLY and CDR2 is FYNNEI. CDR3 in DNA: TGTGCCAGCAGTGAAGGGGGCGCCGAAGCTTTCTTT. Translation: CASSEGGAEAFF. The variable domain in full, with the rest retrieved from reference TRBV2 and TRBJ1-1, is EPEVTQTPSHQVTQMGQEVILRCVPISNHLYFYWYRQILGQKVEFLVSFYNNEISEKSEIFDDQFSVERPDGSNFTLKIRSTKLEDSAMYFCASSEGGAEAFFGQGTRLTVV.

This chain connects TRBV7-2 to TRBJ2-7; tentatively, D is TRBD1 (7 bases). This CDR3 contains 12 residues. The V gene's germline CDR1 is SGHTA and CDR2 FQGNSA. V was cut by 8 bases and J by 5 bases, with 13 bases left in between. The CDR3 region is CASAGQINEQYF. The CDR3 bases are TGTGCCAGCGCGGGACAGATTAACGAGCAGTACTTC.

Only a few counts were recorded for this clone. The V call is TRBV2, the J call TRBJ2-2, with 11 bases aligning to TRBD1. CDR1 is SNHLY and CDR2 is FYNNEI in the germline V gene. V was pared by 6 bases and J by 4 bases, with 4 bases of the junction left unmatched. CDR3 length: 15 amino acids. The CDR3 here is CASRTGTGGTGELFF. The CDR3 nucleotides are TGTGCCAGCAGGACCGGGACAGGGGGCACCGGGGAGCTGTTTTTT.

The chain joins TRBV25-1 to TRBJ2-2, with D perhaps matching TRBD2 (5 bases). This CDR3 has 12 amino acids. V lost 2 bases to trimming and J lost 9 bases, with 7 bases between them. The germline gives CDR1 MGHDK, CDR2 SYGVNS. The chain's CDR3 is CASSEEGRELFF. The CDR3 coding sequence is TGTGCCAGCAGTGAAGAGGGCCGGGAGCTGTTTTTT.

Worth noting for this clone: The sample contains more than one DNA sequence encoding this CDR3. The chain joins TRBV5-1 to TRBJ2-3, with 9 bases identical to TRBD2. The V gene end was trimmed by 0 bases and the J gene end by 5 bases; junction bases not matched to a gene: 7. The CDR3 consists of 16 residues. Per the germline V gene, CDR1 is SGHRS and CDR2 is YFSETQ. CDR3 loop: CASSLDGGGAKDTQYF. The CDR3 DNA follows: TGCGCCAGCAGCTTGGACGGCGGGGGGGCGAAAGATACGCAGTATTTT. Drawing the rest from reference TRBV5-1 and TRBJ2-3, the complete variable domain is KAGVTQTPRYLIKTRGQQVTLSCSPISGHRSVSWYQQTPGQGLQFLFEYFSETQRNKGNFPGRFSGRQFSNSRSEMNVSTLELGDSALYLCASSLDGGGAKDTQYFGPGTRLTVL.

This clone was seen ten or more times. This chain connects TRBV18 to TRBJ2-1, with D possibly TRBD2 on 5 matching bases. The CDR3 length is 12 residues. Deletions cut 1 base from V and 9 bases from J, with 7 bases between. Germline V gene sequence: CDR1 KGHSH, CDR2 LQKENI. This CDR3 reads CASSPRGSEQFF. CDR3 bases: TGTGCCAGCTCACCACGAGGGAGTGAGCAGTTCTTC.

The V gene is TRBV13, the J gene TRBJ2-5; TRBD2 is a possible D gene (5 bases). V was trimmed by 0 bases and J by 8 bases, leaving 10 bases between them. The CDR3 runs 13 residues. From germline, CDR1 is PRHDT and CDR2 FYEKMQ (reference sequence). The chain's CDR3 is CASSLGGEGTQYF. In nucleotides, the CDR3 is TGTGCCAGCAGCTTAGGAGGAGAGGGAACCCAGTACTTC.